One and the same sample provided the 13 T cell receptor beta chains below, sequenced in a study of cytomegalovirus exposure and HLA in healthy donors. Use of 60 Vbeta and 13 Jbeta primers characterized the PCR. Data came from immunoSEQ multiplex PCR; TCRdb stores just in-frame clones and leaves some out. The sample lists about 180,000 clones; over 65% were seen once. Sequencing was carried out using PBMCs. The receptors were gathered from a man aged 18 to 30 in good health and CMV-seronegative.

This clone was detected once. The chain joins TRBV19 to TRBJ2-5; no firm D call. V lost 3 bases, J lost 7 bases, and 12 bases lay in between. Germline V gives CDR1 LNHDA, CDR2 SQIVND (reference sequence). This CDR3 contains 13 residues. CDR3 sequence: CASSIWPPGTQYF. CDR3 DNA: TGTGCCAGTAGTATTTGGCCCCCTGGGACCCAGTACTTC.

V usage is TRBV6-5 and J usage is TRBJ2-5; 10 bases agree with TRBD2. CDR1 MNHEY and CDR2 SVGAGI come from the germline V gene. The junction had 13 bases not matched to a gene; V was cut back by 4 bases and J by 11 bases. The CDR3 extends over 15 amino acids. The CDR3 reads CASSSGASGGRGQYF. For the CDR3, the DNA is TGTGCCAGCAGTTCCGGCGCTAGCGGGGGTAGGGGGCAGTACTTC.

V usage is TRBV11-1 and J usage is TRBJ1-6; D is unclear. This CDR3 spans 14 amino acids. V lost 3 bases, J lost 5 bases, and 8 bases lay in between. Germline V CDR1 and CDR2: SGHAT, FQDESV (reference sequence). CDR3 loop: CASSFQLNNSPLHF. The CDR3, as DNA: TGTGCCAGCAGCTTCCAACTTAATAATTCACCCCTCCACTTT.

This chain connects TRBV7-9 to TRBJ1-1, with TRBD1 matching over 8 bases. CDR1 and CDR2 (germline): SEHNR, FQNEAQ (reference sequence). V dropped 1 base and J dropped 4; count of bases not matched to a gene: 2. The CDR3 sequence is 14 residues long. CDR3 sequence: CASSLDRGGTEAFF. CDR3 in DNA: TGTGCCAGCAGCTTAGACAGGGGGGGCACTGAAGCTTTCTTT.

This rearrangement joins TRBV9 to TRBJ2-2; D is unresolved. CDR1 and CDR2 (germline): SGDLS, YYNGEE. Trimming removed 0 bases at V and 1 base at J, with 7 bases between. The CDR3 has 15 residues. This CDR3 reads CASSVEAVNTGELFF. The CDR3 bases are TGTGCCAGCAGCGTAGAGGCGGTGAACACCGGGGAGCTGTTTTTT. The whole variable domain, filled in from reference TRBV9 and TRBJ2-2, reads DSGVTQTPKHLITATGQRVTLRCSPRSGDLSVYWYQQSLDQGLQFLIQYYNGEERAKGNILERFSAQQFPDLHSELNLSSLELGDSALYFCASSVEAVNTGELFFGEGSRLTVL.

This chain connects TRBV27 to TRBJ2-7; the match to TRBD1 covers 7 bases. V shed 6 bases and J 2 bases; nucleotides not matched to a gene: 13. Germline V gene data show CDR1 as MNHEY and CDR2 as SMNVEV (reference sequence). The CDR3 covers 16 residues. This chain's CDR3 is CASSRFGDSRPYEQYF. DNA of the CDR3: TGTGCCAGCAGCCGCTTCGGGGACAGCAGACCCTACGAGCAGTACTTC.

This chain's CDR3 is CASSSNSGANVLTF. CDR3 coding DNA: TGTGCCAGCAGTTCCAATTCTGGGGCCAACGTCCTGACTTTC. The J gene is TRBJ2-6, the V gene TRBV27; D is uncertain. This CDR3 spans 14 amino acids. Germline V gene lookup returns CDR1 MNHEY and CDR2 SMNVEV (reference sequence). Deletions cut 4 bases from V and 1 base from J, with 5 bases between.

V and J are TRBV7-8 and TRBJ1-6, with 7 bases matching TRBD1. Germline loops: CDR1 SGHVS, CDR2 FQNEAQ. V was pared by 6 bases and J by 7 bases, with 9 bases of the junction left unmatched. The CDR3 has 15 residues. The CDR3: CASSYPTGTNSPLHF. The CDR3 bases are TGTGCCAGCAGTTATCCGACAGGGACAAATTCACCCCTCCACTTT.

The CDR3 DNA reads TGTGCCAGCAGCCAGGGGGTGTTGCGGGGAGGTTCCTACGAGCAGTACTTC. This encodes CASSQGVLRGGSYEQYF. The J gene is TRBJ2-7, the V gene TRBV14, with D possibly matching TRBD2 (6 bases). CDR3 size: 17 residues. V gave up 3 bases and J gave up 1 base, with 19 bases separating them. Germline assignment: CDR1 SGHDN and CDR2 FVKESK. The entire variable domain, with the rest obtained from reference TRBV14 and TRBJ2-7, is as follows: EAGVTQFPSHSVIEKGQTVTLRCDPISGHDNLYWYRRVMGKEIKFLLHFVKESKQDESGMPNNRFLAERTGGTYSTLKVQPAELEDSGVYFCASSQGVLRGGSYEQYFGPGTRLTVT.

V usage is TRBV14 and J usage is TRBJ1-2; no clear D gene. With 0 bases removed from V and 8 bases from J, the gap between germline ends came to 7 bases. The CDR3 covers 12 residues. Germline CDR1 SGHDN, CDR2 FVKESK. The CDR3 sequence: CASSQDRRGYTF. As DNA, the CDR3 is TGTGCCAGCAGCCAAGATAGAAGAGGCTACACCTTC.

As to this clone: The same CDR3 is also encoded by other DNA sequences in this sample. The chain employs TRBV29-1 and TRBJ1-1; possibly TRBD1 for D (6 bases). CDR1 is SQVTM, CDR2 ANQGSEA, per germline. This CDR3 is 12 amino acids long. V was shortened by 6 bases and J by 0 bases, with 8 bases between the two germline ends. The CDR3 DNA reads as TGCAGCGTCACAGGGCTGAACACTGAAGCTTTCTTT. Translating it yields CSVTGLNTEAFF. The full variable domain, in which reference TRBV29-1 and TRBJ1-1 provide the parts outside the CDR3, is SAVISQKPSRDICQRGTSLTIQCQVDSQVTMMFWYRQQPGQSLTLIATANQGSEATYESGFVIDKFPISRPNLTFSTLTVSNMSPEDSSIYLCSVTGLNTEAFFGQGTRLTVV.

V usage is TRBV11-3 and J usage is TRBJ1-3; the match to TRBD1 covers 10 bases. V trimming: 5 bases; J trimming: 2 bases; junction bases outside the gene matches: 9. The CDR3 covers 17 residues. From germline, CDR1 is SGHNT and CDR2 YENEEA. CDR3 DNA: TGTGCCAGCAGCCAAATAAGACAGGGGGCGCCTGGAAACACCATATATTTT. Translating it yields CASSQIRQGAPGNTIYF.

The chain recombines TRBV7-3 with TRBJ2-2; 7 positions match TRBD2. V lost 2 bases to trimming and J lost 6 bases; unmatched junction nucleotides: 0. This CDR3 region has 13 residues. Germline values: CDR1 SGHTA, CDR2 FQGTGA. This CDR3 reads CASSLGGAGELFF. The DNA of the CDR3 is TGTGCCAGCAGCTTAGGGGGGGCCGGGGAGCTGTTTTTT.